This entry describes one TCR beta chain. Its antigen is unknown. The data were taken from a study of shared clonotypes between healthy human individuals. Study at large: Aged 18 to 49, the donors were a couple of women and three men. There were three CD4 naive, three CD4 memory, two CD8 naive and one CD8 memory plates per donor.

Here immunoSEQ multiplex PCR was the method, and the copy in TCRdb shows in-frame clones only, minus some. The data contain 760,000 or so clones, approximately 97% of them singletons. Study-level results: Non-shared clonotypes showed lower generation probabilities than clonotypes common to all four donors. In having few donors, the study represented limited genetic and exposure-history diversity.

It was CD45RO-negative cells, positively selected for CCR7, that made up naive CD8 cells, with terminally differentiated effector memory CD45RA+ cells excluded. The CDR3 length is 17 residues. Germline V gene lookup returns CDR1 SGHAT and CDR2 FQNNGV. With 0 bases clipped from V and 0 bases from J, the junction kept 5 bases outside the gene matches. This receptor was obtained from a young man in good health. V usage is TRBV11-2 and J usage is TRBJ2-3; TRBD2 matches 8 bases. What was sequenced was naive CD8+ T cells sorted from blood. This chain's CDR3 is CASSLETGGLSTDTQYF. Written as DNA, the CDR3 is TGTGCCAGCAGCTTAGAGACGGGGGGGCTAAGCACAGATACGCAGTATTTT.